The source of this TCR beta chain is a study of blood T cell repertoires in COVID-19. This clone was counted a single time. Data came from immunoSEQ multiplex PCR; TCRdb stores just in-frame clones and leaves some out. The sample consists of roughly 43,000 clones, about 91% of them appearing once. This receptor was obtained from a human donor in a cohort sampled during active COVID-19. What was sequenced was peripheral blood.

The chain's CDR3 is CASSLSEQAGGYTF. The CDR3 DNA reads as TGTGCCAGCAGTTTATCGGAACAGGCCGGTGGCTACACCTTC. This rearrangement joins TRBV27 to TRBJ1-2; D may be TRBD1 (5 bases). V lost 0 bases, J lost 7 bases, and 12 bases lay in between. Germline V lookup: CDR1 MNHEY, CDR2 SMNVEV (reference sequence). The CDR3 runs to 14 residues.